The 27 T cell receptor beta chains listed next were all sequenced from one sample in a study of shared clonotypes between healthy human individuals. Only in-frame clones appear in the TCRdb table, and some are missing; sequencing was by immunoSEQ multiplex PCR. Of 2,500,000 or so clones in the sample, about 90% are singletons; the top ten hold around 0.4%. The sequenced material came from naive CD4+ T cells from PBMCs. Subset described: CD45RA+ positively selected. All receptors derive from a man aged 18-30 years in good health. Some clones in this sample may be carry-over from other donors' samples.

The chain's CDR3 is CAISESKGFQYEQYF. The CDR3 DNA reads TGTGCCATCAGTGAGTCGAAAGGATTTCAGTACGAGCAGTACTTC. The chain combines TRBV10-3 with TRBJ2-7, with unresolved D. Trimming stripped 0 bases from V and 4 bases from J, with 13 bases between. Germline CDR1 is ENHRY and CDR2 is SYGVKD. This CDR3 has 15 residues.

This clone was observed a single time. This rearrangement joins TRBV28 to TRBJ1-3, with D possibly being TRBD1 (6 bases). Trimming removed 3 bases from V and 8 bases from J, with 8 bases in between. The germline CDR1 and CDR2 sequences are MDHEN and SYDVKM. This CDR3 comprises 12 residues. The CDR3 loop is CASSFQGHTIYF. In DNA form, the CDR3 reads TGTGCCAGCAGTTTTCAGGGGCACACCATATATTTT.

This clone was counted a single time. V usage is TRBV6-5 and J usage is TRBJ1-2, with D possibly TRBD1 on 5 matching bases. The CDR3 covers 14 residues. The V end was cut by 3 bases, the J end by 2 bases, with 10 bases between. Looked up from germline, CDR1 is MNHEY and CDR2 is SVGAGI. CDR3 amino acids: CASSYRAGNYGYTF. The CDR3, as DNA: TGTGCCAGCAGTTATAGGGCAGGGAACTATGGCTACACCTTC.

This clone was observed a handful of times. The chain uses TRBV6-4 and TRBJ1-5, with TRBD1 as a possible D gene (5 bases). Germline lookup yields CDR1 MRHNA and CDR2 SNTAGT. V was trimmed by 6 bases and J by 1 base, leaving 10 bases between them. The CDR3 has 14 residues. CDR3 residues: CASSVQDSNQPQHF. CDR3 coding DNA: TGTGCCAGCAGCGTACAGGACAGCAATCAGCCCCAGCATTTT.

The gene calls are TRBV9 and TRBJ1-3; possibly TRBD1 for D (5 bases). V lost 0 bases, J lost 4 bases, and 14 bases lay in between. Germline-derived CDR1 and CDR2 are SGDLS and YYNGEE. The CDR3 is 16 residues long. In DNA, the CDR3 is TGTGCCAGCAGCGTAGGGGGACTTGGAGCCGGAAACACCATATATTTT. It translates to CASSVGGLGAGNTIYF.

Regarding this clone: Other DNA sequences in this sample translate to the same CDR3. The V call is TRBV7-9, the J call TRBJ1-4; the D gene is possibly TRBD1 (5 bases). Germline V lookup: CDR1 SEHNR, CDR2 FQNEAQ (reference sequence). The CDR3 covers 14 residues. V was clipped by 0 bases and J by 5 bases, with 7 bases between them. In nucleotides, the CDR3 is TGTGCCAGCAGCTTAGCCGGGACGAATGAAAAACTGTTTTTT. It codes for CASSLAGTNEKLFF.

The chain has TRBV7-2 and TRBJ2-7; D may be TRBD1 (6 bases). Between the trimmed V and J ends, which lost 4 bases and 2 bases, there was a span of 15 bases. This CDR3 spans 15 amino acids. The germline V gene encodes CDR1 SGHTA and CDR2 FQGNSA. CDR3 DNA sequence: TGTGCCAGCAGCTCATCCGGGACAAGTACCTACGAGCAGTACTTC. Amino acid sequence: CASSSSGTSTYEQYF.

The table lists this clone with a few counts. This rearrangement joins TRBV4-2 to TRBJ2-3, with D possibly being TRBD2 (5 bases). The V gene's germline CDR1 is LGHNA and CDR2 YNFKEQ. This CDR3 region has 14 residues. V was cut by 5 bases and J by 4 bases, with 13 bases left in between. CDR3 sequence (DNA): TGTGCCAGCAGCACCCGTAGAGGGTCAGATACGCAGTATTTT. Residues: CASSTRRGSDTQYF.

The sample holds one count of this clone. V is TRBV9 and J is TRBJ2-2, with D possibly being TRBD1 or TRBD2 (5 bases each). The CDR3 length is 13 residues. Trimming removed 4 bases at V and 6 bases at J, with 10 bases between. Per germline, CDR1 SGDLS and CDR2 YYNGEE. The DNA of the CDR3 is TGTGCCAGCAGCAAACTGGGACCCGGGGAGCTGTTTTTT. Translating it yields CASSKLGPGELFF.

V gene TRBV5-1 combines with J gene TRBJ2-7, with TRBD1 matching over 7 bases. J was trimmed by 5 bases and V by 0 bases; bases with no gene match: 8. Germline V CDR1 and CDR2: SGHRS, YFSETQ. The CDR3 has 15 residues. CDR3 in amino acids: CASSLERGQYHEQYF. As DNA, the CDR3 is TGCGCCAGCAGCTTGGAAAGGGGACAGTACCACGAGCAGTACTTC.

V gene TRBV5-5 combines with J gene TRBJ2-1; TRBD2 matches 10 bases. V gave up 3 bases and J gave up 5 bases; unmatched junction bases: 5. This CDR3 region has 15 residues. Germline values: CDR1 SGHKS, CDR2 YYEKEE (reference sequence). CDR3 in DNA: TGTGCCAGCAGCTCCCGGACTAGCGGAAACAATGAGCAGTTCTTC. Translation gives CASSSRTSGNNEQFF.

This clone was counted a single time. In DNA, the CDR3 is TGTGCCAGCAACCCCCCGGCGGGACAGGGGCCCTACGAGCAGTACTTC. Its translation: CASNPPAGQGPYEQYF. This rearrangement joins TRBV28 to TRBJ2-7, with TRBD1 matching 10 bases. The CDR3 loop spans 16 amino acids. The V gene's germline CDR1 is MDHEN and CDR2 SYDVKM. Trimming at V came to 7 bases and at J to 2 bases, leaving 11 bases not matched to a gene.

This chain uses TRBV5-6 with TRBJ2-1; D is perhaps TRBD2 (6 bases). V shed 5 bases and J shed 2 bases, with 14 bases lying between them. Germline V lookup: CDR1 SGHDT, CDR2 YYEEEE. The CDR3 has 15 residues. The CDR3 here is CASSLRRLAYNEQFF. The CDR3 region has the DNA TGTGCCAGCAGTTTGCGGAGACTAGCCTACAATGAGCAGTTCTTC.

The chain has TRBV11-2 and TRBJ2-2; D is undetermined. V was trimmed by 3 bases and J by 5 bases, leaving 10 bases between them. CDR3 length equals 14 residues. Germline CDR1 SGHAT, CDR2 FQNNGV. CDR3 loop: CASSFSGSTGELFF. The CDR3 DNA reads as TGTGCCAGCAGCTTCAGTGGGTCAACCGGGGAGCTGTTTTTT.

About this clone itself: The same CDR3 can be traced to other DNA sequences in this sample. V usage is TRBV2 and J usage is TRBJ1-5; D unresolved. There are 14 residues in the CDR3. Germline loops: CDR1 SNHLY, CDR2 FYNNEI. Trimming shortened V by 1 base and J by 0 bases, and 4 bases separated the two germline ends. Written as DNA, the CDR3 is TGTGCCAGCAGTGAAGGGTATAGCAATCAGCCCCAGCATTTT. Translating it yields CASSEGYSNQPQHF.

In DNA form, the CDR3 reads TGTGCCAGCAGCGCCAACATGCGGGAGACCCAGTACTTC. It specifies CASSANMRETQYF. This chain uses TRBV7-9 with TRBJ2-5; no firm D call. The germline V gene has CDR1 SEHNR and CDR2 FQNEAQ (reference sequence). This CDR3 has 13 amino acids. The V end lost 5 bases, the J end lost 5 bases, and 12 bases lay between the germline ends.

This CDR3 is CAWTIGLTGELFF. DNA of the CDR3: TGTGCCTGGACCATCGGACTAACCGGGGAGCTGTTTTTT. The chain couples TRBV30 to TRBJ2-2, with D maybe TRBD2 (6 bases). V dropped 4 bases and J dropped 5 bases, with 11 bases sitting between them. Germline V gives CDR1 GTSNPN, CDR2 SVGIG (reference sequence). This CDR3 comprises 13 residues.

The genes are TRBV28 and TRBJ1-4, with TRBD1 matching over 7 bases. V was pared by 4 bases and J by 3 bases, with 5 bases of the junction left unmatched. Germline V gene lookup returns CDR1 MDHEN and CDR2 SYDVKM. There are 15 residues in the CDR3. CDR3 coding DNA: TGTGCCAGCAGTTCGTCAGGGGGATCTAATGAAAAACTGTTTTTT. Its protein is CASSSSGGSNEKLFF. The full variable domain, its missing parts supplied by reference TRBV28 and TRBJ1-4, is DVKVTQSSRYLVKRTGEKVFLECVQDMDHENMFWYRQDPGLGLRLIYFSYDVKMKEKGDIPEGYSVSREKKERFSLILESASTNQTSMYLCASSSSGGSNEKLFFGSGTQLSVL.

V is TRBV4-1 and J is TRBJ1-5; D unclear. CDR3 length: 15 amino acids. Germline CDR1 reads MGHRA; CDR2 reads YSYEKL. V was shortened by 4 bases and J by 3 bases, with 13 bases between the two germline ends. Here the CDR3 reads CASSRKDGFNQPQHF. CDR3 coding DNA: TGCGCCAGCAGCCGAAAGGACGGATTCAATCAGCCCCAGCATTTT.

The chain recombines TRBV19 with TRBJ2-5; 8 nucleotides align to TRBD1. V shed 4 bases and J 2 bases; nucleotides not matched to a gene: 3. CDR3 size: 14 residues. Germline CDR1 LNHDA, CDR2 SQIVND (reference sequence). The CDR3 DNA follows: TGTGCCAGTAGTACTGACAGGGGACAAGAGACCCAGTACTTC. Its protein product is CASSTDRGQETQYF.

CDR3 bases: TGTGCCAGCAGGATACAAAAGGACAGGGGGAATACTAGCACAGATACGCAGTATTTT. This codes for CASRIQKDRGNTSTDTQYF. The chain links TRBV28 to TRBJ2-3; 10 bases are shared with TRBD1. The CDR3 spans 19 residues. J was trimmed by 0 bases and V by 6 bases; bases with no gene match: 15. Germline CDR1 is MDHEN and CDR2 is SYDVKM.

V gene TRBV28 combines with J gene TRBJ1-5; 7 bases align to TRBD1. The V gene's germline CDR1 is MDHEN and CDR2 SYDVKM. V trimming: 4 bases; J trimming: 7 bases; junction bases outside the gene matches: 7. This CDR3 spans 14 amino acids. The CDR3 DNA is TGTGCCAGCAGTTCCACAGGGGCGGGACAGCCCCAGCATTTT. This codes for CASSSTGAGQPQHF.

The V and J genes are TRBV5-6 and TRBJ2-1; 10 bases align to TRBD2. V shed 4 bases and J 5 bases; nucleotides not matched to a gene: 12. Germline CDR1 is SGHDT and CDR2 is YYEEEE. This CDR3 region has 17 residues. CDR3 nucleotides: TGTGCCAGCAGCCGAAAGTCCCCCAGCGGGAGGGACAATGAGCAGTTCTTC. This gives the protein CASSRKSPSGRDNEQFF.

The gene calls are TRBV15 and TRBJ1-4, with D possibly matching TRBD1 (6 bases). The CDR3 contains 15 residues. With 2 bases removed from V and 4 bases from J, the gap between germline ends came to 11 bases. CDR1 is LNHNV and CDR2 is YYDKDF in the germline V gene (reference sequence). The DNA of the CDR3 is TGTGCCACCAGCAGACCACAGGGCTATAATGAAAAACTGTTTTTT. It is translated as CATSRPQGYNEKLFF.

This chain links TRBV2 with TRBJ2-7; D remains ambiguous. CDR3 length: 14 residues. Germline V gives CDR1 SNHLY, CDR2 FYNNEI. The V end lost 7 bases, the J end lost 5 bases, and 18 bases lay between the germline ends. CDR3 sequence (DNA): TGTGCCAGCACCGCGAGAGGCAGGTTCGACGAGCAGTACTTC. This sequence encodes CASTARGRFDEQYF.

Written as DNA, the CDR3 is TGCGCCAGCAGTCAATCGGGACAGGGGTGGTACAATGAGCAGTTCTTC. Its translation: CASSQSGQGWYNEQFF. The chain links TRBV23-1 to TRBJ2-1; TRBD1 matches 10 bases. TRBV23-1 has ORF status, its function being uncertain. With V trimmed by 0 bases and J by 4 bases, 3 bases remained unmatched. The CDR3 totals 16 residues.

This clone has only a few counts. This rearrangement joins TRBV9 to TRBJ1-3; D gene unclear. Per germline, CDR1 SGDLS and CDR2 YYNGEE. This CDR3 contains 13 residues. The V gene lost 4 bases and the J gene lost 2 bases, with 7 bases spanning the gap. CDR3 in amino acids: CASSLAAGNTIYF. In nucleotides, the CDR3 is TGTGCCAGCAGCTTGGCGGCTGGAAACACCATATATTTT.